A selection of T cell receptor beta chains follows, all from one sample in a study of blood T cell repertoires in COVID-19. Assay used: immunoSEQ multiplex PCR; TCRdb lists only in-frame clones, some missing. Among roughly 260,000 clones listed, 87% were seen once. Material: peripheral blood. All receptors come from a woman in her forties or fifties who had recovered from COVID-19. Each CDR3 is given with its conserved first and last residue. The order of the fields is clone size, D gene, V gene, J gene, CDR3 protein, CDR3 DNA. D genes are given only for firm matches. A row's size may be missing; if present it is once, few, many or a size class.

-	-	TRBV6-2/TRBV6-3	TRBJ2-7	CASSLTGIEQYF	TGTGCCAGCAGTTTAACAGGGATCGAGCAGTACTTC
once	-	TRBV19	TRBJ1-4	CASSGGRTTSTNEKLFF	TGTGCCAGTAGTGGGGGACGGACTACCTCTACTAATGAAAAACTGTTTTTT
-	TRBD1	TRBV7-2	TRBJ2-7	CASSFRQGDASYEQYF	TGTGCCAGCAGCTTTCGACAGGGGGACGCCTCCTACGAGCAGTACTTC
-	TRBD1	TRBV9	TRBJ1-2	CASKGQGSHGYTF	TGTGCCAGCAAGGGACAGGGGTCTCATGGCTACACCTTC
few	TRBD1	TRBV6-5	TRBJ2-1	CASRGTGDSEQFF	TGTGCCAGCAGGGGAACAGGGGATAGTGAGCAGTTCTTC
-	-	TRBV28	TRBJ1-1	CASSHAGGARVAEAFF	TGTGCCAGCAGTCACGCCGGGGGGGCGCGAGTCGCTGAAGCTTTCTTT
-	-	TRBV27	TRBJ1-6	CASSSRDLYNSPLHF	TGTGCCAGCAGTTCCAGGGATTTGTATAATTCACCCCTCCACTTT
-	-	TRBV19	TRBJ1-1	CASSISRAVTNTEAFF	TGTGCCAGTAGTATATCCAGGGCCGTTACGAACACTGAAGCTTTCTTT
-	-	TRBV19	TRBJ1-1	CATESRTMNTEAFF	TGTGCCACCGAGTCAAGGACAATGAACACTGAAGCTTTCTTT
-	TRBD2	TRBV4-2	TRBJ2-5	CASSQGLAETQYF	TGTGCCAGCAGCCAAGGACTAGCGGAGACCCAGTACTTC
-	TRBD2	TRBV3-1/TRBV3-2	TRBJ2-1	CASSPIGLAGRVEQFF	TGTGCCAGCAGCCCCATAGGACTAGCGGGGAGGGTTGAGCAGTTCTTC
-	-	TRBV5-6	TRBJ1-1	CASLGQMNTEAFF	TGTGCCAGCCTAGGACAGATGAACACTGAAGCTTTCTTT
-	TRBD2	TRBV6-2/TRBV6-3	TRBJ2-1	CASRPLAGGQYNEQFF	TGTGCCAGCAGACCTCTAGCGGGAGGTCAGTACAATGAGCAGTTCTTC
-	TRBD1	TRBV9	TRBJ1-1	CASSVGTGVTEAFF	TGTGCCAGCAGCGTAGGGACAGGCGTCACTGAAGCTTTCTTT
-	-	TRBV4-2	TRBJ2-5	CASSQDQAQETQYF	TGTGCCAGCAGCCAAGATCAGGCACAAGAGACCCAGTACTTC
-	TRBD1	TRBV7-2	TRBJ2-1	CASSLRSGGLYNEQFF	TGTGCCAGCAGCTTAAGGTCAGGGGGCCTTTACAATGAGCAGTTCTTC
-	-	TRBV7-8	TRBJ2-2	CASSSTGDYHITGELFF	TGTGCCAGCAGCTCCACCGGGGATTACCACATCACCGGGGAGCTGTTTTTT
once	TRBD1	TRBV9	TRBJ2-6	CASSAPTGGAPGANVLTF	TGTGCCAGCAGCGCCCCTACAGGGGGCGCCCCTGGGGCCAACGTCCTGACTTTC
-	TRBD1	TRBV7-2	TRBJ1-1	CASSLEAGGTGNTEAFF	TGTGCCAGCAGCTTAGAGGCAGGGGGCACGGGGAACACTGAAGCTTTCTTT
-	-	TRBV6-2/TRBV6-3	TRBJ2-2	CASSYSSLDVSGGLTGELFF	TGTGCCAGCAGTTACTCCTCACTCGACGTATCAGGGGGGCTCACCGGGGAGCTGTTTTTT
once	TRBD1	TRBV12-3/TRBV12-4	TRBJ1-2	CASSFGTGVGYTF	TGTGCCAGCAGTTTCGGGACAGGGGTTGGCTACACCTTC
-	-	TRBV9	TRBJ1-1	CASSVAHSLNTEAFF	TGTGCCAGCAGCGTAGCCCACAGCCTGAACACTGAAGCTTTCTTT